This TCR beta chain was documented in a study of control samples from healthy donors and cancer patients. Clones were sequenced by immunoSEQ multiplex PCR, and TCRdb holds only the in-frame ones, with some missing. The clone table shows fewer than 200,000 clones, with the ten largest holding 2.2%. V dropped 8 bases and J dropped 1 base, with 14 bases sitting between them. The CDR3 runs 14 residues. In germline, CDR1 is MNHEY, CDR2 SVGAGI. The TCR comes from a woman in her thirties in good health. The source material was blood. V and J are TRBV6-5 and TRBJ1-2; D not certain. DNA for the CDR3: TGTGCCAGCTCTCGAGACGGGTTTAACTATGGCTACACCTTC. Translation: CASSRDGFNYGYTF.